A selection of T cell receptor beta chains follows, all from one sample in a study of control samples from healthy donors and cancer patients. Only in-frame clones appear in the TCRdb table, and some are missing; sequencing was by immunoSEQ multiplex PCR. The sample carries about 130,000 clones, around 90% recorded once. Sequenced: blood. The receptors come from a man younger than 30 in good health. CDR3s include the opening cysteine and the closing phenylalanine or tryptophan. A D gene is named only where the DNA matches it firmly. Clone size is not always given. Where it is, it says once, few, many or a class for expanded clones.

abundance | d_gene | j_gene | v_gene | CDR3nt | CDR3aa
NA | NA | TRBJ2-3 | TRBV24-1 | TGTGCCACCAGTGATCCGGGACGCAACACAGATACGCAGTATTTT | CATSDPGRNTDTQYF
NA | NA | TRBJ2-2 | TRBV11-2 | TGTGCCAGCAGCTTAGTCAGGGCCACCGGGGAGCTGTTTTTT | CASSLVRATGELFF
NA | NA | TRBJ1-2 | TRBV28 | TGTGCCAGCAGTTTATCAAGGGCATCGGCTGGCTACACCTTC | CASSLSRASAGYTF
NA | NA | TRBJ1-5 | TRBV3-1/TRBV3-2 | TGTGCCAGCAGCCAAGATGGCGCTAAGGGGGGCAATCAGCCCCAGCATTTT | CASSQDGAKGGNQPQHF
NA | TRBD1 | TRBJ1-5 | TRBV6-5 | TGTGCCAGCAATGGCCTCCAGGGGGCCGGTCAGCCCCAGCATTTT | CASNGLQGAGQPQHF
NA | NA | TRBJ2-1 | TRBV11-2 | TGTGCCAGCAGCCGGGGCAATGAGCAGTTCTTC | CASSRGNEQFF
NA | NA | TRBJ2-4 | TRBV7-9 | TGTGCCAGCAGCTTAGAGTCCCCGGGGGCCAAAAACATTCAGTACTTC | CASSLESPGAKNIQYF
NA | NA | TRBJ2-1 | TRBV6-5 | TGTGCCAGCAGCACTCGCGGAGAATACAATGAGCAGTTCTTC | CASSTRGEYNEQFF
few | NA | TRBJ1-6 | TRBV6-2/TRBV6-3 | TGTGCCAGCAGCCTGGACACCTATAATTCACCCCTCCACTTT | CASSLDTYNSPLHF
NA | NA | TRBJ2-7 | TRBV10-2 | TGCGCCAGCCTTGCCTCTTACGAGCAGTACTTC | CASLASYEQYF
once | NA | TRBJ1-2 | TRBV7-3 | TGTGCCAGCAGCCTAGGTCCCGAGCAGGACGGCTACACCTTC | CASSLGPEQDGYTF
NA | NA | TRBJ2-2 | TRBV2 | TGTGCCACCCATGGGGGGACATCGAACACCGGGGAGCTGTTTTTT | CATHGGTSNTGELFF
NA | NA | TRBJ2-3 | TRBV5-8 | TGTGCCAGCAGCTTGGCCGGTAAGGATCCTACGCAGTATTTT | CASSLAGKDPTQYF
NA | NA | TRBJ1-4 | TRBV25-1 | TGTGCCAGCAGAGCGGGCGGAGGAGAAAAACTGTTTTTT | CASRAGGGEKLFF
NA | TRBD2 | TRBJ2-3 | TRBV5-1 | TGCGCCAGCAGTCCAGGACTAGCGGGGGGCGCTAGCACAGATACGCAGTATTTT | CASSPGLAGGASTDTQYF
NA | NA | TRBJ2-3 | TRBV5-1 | TGCGCCAGCAGCTTAAGCGGCACAGATACGCAGTATTTT | CASSLSGTDTQYF
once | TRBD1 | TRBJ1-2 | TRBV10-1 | TGCGCCAGCAGTGAGAATCGGGACAGGGGTGGCTACACCTTC | CASSENRDRGGYTF
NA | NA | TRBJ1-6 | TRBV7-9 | TGTGCCAGCAGCGAAGGAAGCTCCTATAATTCACCCCTCCACTTT | CASSEGSSYNSPLHF
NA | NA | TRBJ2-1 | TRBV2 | TGTGCCAGCAGTGTAAGAACTGAGCAGTTCTTC | CASSVRTEQFF
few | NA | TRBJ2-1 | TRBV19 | TGTGCCAGTAGTATAGACAAGAGCTCCTACAATGAGCAGTTCTTC | CASSIDKSSYNEQFF
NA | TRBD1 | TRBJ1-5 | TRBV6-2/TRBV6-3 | TGTGCCAGCAGCGAGGGGACAGGGCGGAATCAGCCCCAGCATTTT | CASSEGTGRNQPQHF
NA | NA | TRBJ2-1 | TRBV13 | TGTGCCAGCAGCTTAGGACAGTCTCTAACCAATGAGCAGTTCTTC | CASSLGQSLTNEQFF
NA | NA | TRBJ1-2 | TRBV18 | TGTGCCAGCTCACCTAACAGGGAGTCTAACTATGGCTACACCTTC | CASSPNRESNYGYTF
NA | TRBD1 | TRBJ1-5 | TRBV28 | TGTGCCAGCAGTTCCCCTCAACAGGGGGCAGGAAGCAATCAGCCCCAGCATTTT | CASSSPQQGAGSNQPQHF
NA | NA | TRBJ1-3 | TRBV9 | TGTGCCAGCAGCGTTGGGGGCGGCGGAAACACCATATATTTT | CASSVGGGGNTIYF
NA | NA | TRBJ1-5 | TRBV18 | TGTGCCAGCTCACCAGGCAGCAATCAGCCCCAGCATTTT | CASSPGSNQPQHF
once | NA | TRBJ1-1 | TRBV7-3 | TGTGCCAGCAGCTTAATCGGCGGACTCCAAGGTGAAGCTTTCTTT | CASSLIGGLQGEAFF
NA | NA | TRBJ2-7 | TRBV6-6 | TGTGCCAGCAGTTACCAGGGAACCGAGCAGTACTTC | CASSYQGTEQYF
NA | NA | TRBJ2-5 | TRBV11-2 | TGTGCCAGCAGCTCGGCAGACATCCAAGAGACCCAGTACTTC | CASSSADIQETQYF
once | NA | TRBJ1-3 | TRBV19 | TGTGCCAGTAGTATAACCGGAAACACCATATATTTT | CASSITGNTIYF
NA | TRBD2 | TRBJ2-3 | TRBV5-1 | TGCGCCAGCAGCCTCAGGACTAGCGGCACAGATACGCAGTATTTT | CASSLRTSGTDTQYF
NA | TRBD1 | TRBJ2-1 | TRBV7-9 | TGTGCCAGCAGCTCTCGATCACCGGGACAGGGATCCGGCCGGGATGAGCAGTTCTTC | CASSSRSPGQGSGRDEQFF
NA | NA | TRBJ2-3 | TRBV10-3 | TGTGCCATCAGTGAGATTACAAATGGCGATACGCAGTATTTT | CAISEITNGDTQYF
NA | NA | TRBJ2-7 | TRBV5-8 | TGTGCCAGCAGCTTGGTAATCGTGTCAGAAGTACTCTACGAGCAGTACTTC | CASSLVIVSEVLYEQYF
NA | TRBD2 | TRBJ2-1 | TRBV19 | TGTGCCAGTAGTAGAAGACTAGCGCACAATGAGCAGTTCTTC | CASSRRLAHNEQFF
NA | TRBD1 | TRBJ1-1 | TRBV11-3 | TGTGCCAGCAGCTTAGATCGAGACAGGGAGGCTTTCTTT | CASSLDRDREAFF
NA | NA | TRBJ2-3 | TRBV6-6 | TGTGCCAGCAGTTACTGGGGGGGGGCGAACACAGATACGCAGTATTTT | CASSYWGGANTDTQYF
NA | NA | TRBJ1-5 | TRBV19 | TGTGCCAGTAGTGTGGGGGGAAGGGTTAATCAGCCCCAGCATTTT | CASSVGGRVNQPQHF
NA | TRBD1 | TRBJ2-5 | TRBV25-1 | TGTGCCAGCAGTGAACCGACAGGGATGTCAGAGACCCAGTACTTC | CASSEPTGMSETQYF
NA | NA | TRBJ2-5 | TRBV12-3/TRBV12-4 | TGTGCCAGCAGCCCCCAAGAGACCCAGTACTTC | CASSPQETQYF
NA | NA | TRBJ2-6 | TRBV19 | TGTGCCAGTAGCCCCTCAGGGTTAGCTGGGGCCAACGTCCTGACTTTC | CASSPSGLAGANVLTF
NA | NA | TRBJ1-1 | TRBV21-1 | TGTGCCAGCAGCAGGGACAGGGGTGGGTCTTTCTTT | CASSRDRGGSFF
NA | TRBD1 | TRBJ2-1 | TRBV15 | TGTGCCACCAGCGGACACAGGGGCGCGTACAATGAGCAGTTCTTC | CATSGHRGAYNEQFF
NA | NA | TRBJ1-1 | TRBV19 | TGTGCCAGTAACCCGACAGAAATGAACACTGAAGCTTTCTTT | CASNPTEMNTEAFF
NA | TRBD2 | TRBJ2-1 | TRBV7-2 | TGTGCCAGCAGCCCCGCGGGGGGGTGGAATGAGCAGTTCTTC | CASSPAGGWNEQFF
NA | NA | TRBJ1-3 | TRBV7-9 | TGTGCCAGCAGCCCCCGTGGGCGATCCGGAAACACCATATATTTT | CASSPRGRSGNTIYF
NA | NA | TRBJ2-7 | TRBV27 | TGTGCCAGCAGTTTAGGGGGGGCCACCTACGAGCAGTACTTC | CASSLGGATYEQYF
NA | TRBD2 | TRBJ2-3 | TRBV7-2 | TGTGCCAGCAGCTTTGCGGGGGGTAGCACAGATACGCAGTATTTT | CASSFAGGSTDTQYF
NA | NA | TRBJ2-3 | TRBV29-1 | TGCAGCCTAACCACAGGGAAAAGAGATACGCAGTATTTT | CSLTTGKRDTQYF
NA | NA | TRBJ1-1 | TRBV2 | TGTGCCAGCAGTGTGACAGCAAACACTGAAGCTTTCTTT | CASSVTANTEAFF
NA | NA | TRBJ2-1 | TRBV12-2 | TGTGCAAGTCGCTTGACCGGCGGGAGTGGGTACAATGAGCAGTTCTTC | CASRLTGGSGYNEQFF
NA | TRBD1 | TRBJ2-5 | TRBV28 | TGTGCCAGCAGTAGTCACAGGGGATGGGGAGAGACCCAGTACTTC | CASSSHRGWGETQYF
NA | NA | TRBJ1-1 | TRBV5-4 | TGTGCCAGCAGCACACCAGAGTACACTGAAGCTTTCTTT | CASSTPEYTEAFF
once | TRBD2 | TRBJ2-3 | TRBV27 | TGTGCCAGCAAGAATGGGGGACTACCAGATACGCAGTATTTT | CASKNGGLPDTQYF
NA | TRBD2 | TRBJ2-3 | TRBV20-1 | TGCAGTGCTAGTGTTCGGCGGGGGGCAGATACGCAGTATTTT | CSASVRRGADTQYF
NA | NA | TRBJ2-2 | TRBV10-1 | TGCGCCAGCAGTGGGGTAGTCGCTTCCGACACCGGGGAGCTGTTTTTT | CASSGVVASDTGELFF
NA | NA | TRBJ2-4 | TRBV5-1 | TGCGCCAGCAGCTTGGGGCAACTAGCCAAAAACATTCAGTACTTC | CASSLGQLAKNIQYF
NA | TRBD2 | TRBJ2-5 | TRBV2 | TGTGCCAGCAGTGAAATAGCGGGGGAGACCCAGTACTTC | CASSEIAGETQYF
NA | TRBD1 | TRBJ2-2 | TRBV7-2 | TGTGCCAGCAGCCCTTTCCACAGGGGCGCCGGGGAGCTGTTTTTT | CASSPFHRGAGELFF